The rows below give T cell receptor beta chains drawn from one sample of a study of cytomegalovirus exposure and HLA in healthy donors. Sequenced by immunoSEQ multiplex PCR; TCRdb stores in-frame clones only, minus some. The top ten hold 1.7% of the sample, which has 120,000 to 150,000 clones, 60% to 80% seen once. Input material: PBMCs. The receptors here all came from a woman younger than 45 in good health and CMV-seronegative. The CDR3 runs from the conserved cysteine through the conserved F or W. Fields, in order: J gene, V gene, D gene, clone size, CDR3 DNA, CDR3 protein. A D gene is named only where the DNA matches it firmly. Size is omitted from some rows. Given values are once, few, many or a class for expanded clones.

J: TRBJ1-2
V: TRBV6-4
D: NA
size: NA
DNA: TGTGCCAGCAGTGACTCGGGGGGAGAGAGGGGCTATGGCTACACCTTC
CDR3: CASSDSGGERGYGYTF

J: TRBJ2-1
V: TRBV19
D: TRBD2
size: NA
DNA: TGTGCCAGTAGTCCAGGACTAGCGGGGGGGCTTCTGTTCTTC
CDR3: CASSPGLAGGLLFF

J: TRBJ1-2
V: TRBV28
D: NA
size: few
DNA: TGTGCCAGCAGTTTAATCGCGCAGGGTCATGTTTCTTATGGCTACACCTTC
CDR3: CASSLIAQGHVSYGYTF

J: TRBJ1-2
V: TRBV29-1
D: NA
size: once
DNA: TGCAGCGTCGTGACAGAAACCTATGGCTACACCTTC
CDR3: CSVVTETYGYTF

J: TRBJ2-1
V: TRBV19
D: NA
size: few
DNA: TGTGCCAGTAGTATGAGAGGGGGGGTTGGCTACAATGAGCAGTTCTTC
CDR3: CASSMRGGVGYNEQFF

J: TRBJ2-4
V: TRBV2
D: TRBD2
size: NA
DNA: TGTGCCAGCACTCAAGCGGGGCGGGGGGGCCTTGCCAAAAACATTCAGTACTTC
CDR3: CASTQAGRGGLAKNIQYF

J: TRBJ2-1
V: TRBV19
D: NA
size: few
DNA: TGTGCCAGTAGTATTAGTATTAACCCCCCTACGGTGGATGAGCAGTTCTTC
CDR3: CASSISINPPTVDEQFF

J: TRBJ1-1
V: TRBV30
D: NA
size: NA
DNA: TGTGCCTGGAGTGTCTCGGTGAACACTGAAGCTTTCTTT
CDR3: CAWSVSVNTEAFF

J: TRBJ2-3
V: TRBV9
D: NA
size: NA
DNA: TGTGCCAGCAGCCCCGGTTGGGCACAGGGCCTTACAGATACGCAGTATTTT
CDR3: CASSPGWAQGLTDTQYF

J: TRBJ1-1
V: TRBV11-3
D: NA
size: NA
DNA: TGTGCCAGCAGCTTTCGGGGCACTGAAGCTTTCTTT
CDR3: CASSFRGTEAFF

J: TRBJ1-4
V: TRBV6-5
D: TRBD1
size: NA
DNA: TGTGCCAGCCGGGACAGGGGAGGGGGTGAAAAACTGTTTTTT
CDR3: CASRDRGGGEKLFF

J: TRBJ2-7
V: TRBV9
D: TRBD1
size: NA
DNA: TGTGCCAGCAGCGTAGACTGGACAGGAACCTACGAGCAGTACTTC
CDR3: CASSVDWTGTYEQYF

J: TRBJ1-3
V: TRBV23-1
D: TRBD1
size: NA
DNA: TGCGCCAGCAGTCAGTCGGACAGGAGCTCTGGAAACACCATATATTTT
CDR3: CASSQSDRSSGNTIYF

J: TRBJ2-7
V: TRBV7-2
D: TRBD2
size: few
DNA: TGTGCCAGCACCATTAGGAGGGAGGGATGGGTGGGCGAGCAGTACTTC
CDR3: CASTIRREGWVGEQYF

J: TRBJ2-7
V: TRBV5-6
D: NA
size: once
DNA: TGTGCCAGCAGCTTGTATCACGAGTCCTACGAGCAGTACTTC
CDR3: CASSLYHESYEQYF

J: TRBJ2-3
V: TRBV5-1
D: TRBD1
size: few
DNA: TGCGCCAGCAGCTTGAGGGCAGGGGGAAACACAGATACGCAGTATTTT
CDR3: CASSLRAGGNTDTQYF

J: TRBJ1-1
V: TRBV7-2
D: NA
size: NA
DNA: TGTGCCAGCAGCTCTAGTGGCTCTGAAGCTTTCTTT
CDR3: CASSSSGSEAFF

J: TRBJ2-3
V: TRBV5-1
D: NA
size: NA
DNA: TGCGCCAGCAGCCCTCAACAGGGAACCACAGATACGCAGTATTTT
CDR3: CASSPQQGTTDTQYF

J: TRBJ1-2
V: TRBV6-5
D: TRBD1
size: NA
DNA: TGTGCCAGCAGTCGTCGGACAGGGGATGGCTACACCTTC
CDR3: CASSRRTGDGYTF

J: TRBJ2-3
V: TRBV5-1
D: TRBD2
size: NA
DNA: TGCGCCAGCAGCTCGGGACTAGCGGGGGGGGGTGGCACAGATACGCAGTATTTT
CDR3: CASSSGLAGGGGTDTQYF

J: TRBJ1-2
V: TRBV5-4
D: NA
size: NA
DNA: TGTGCCAGCAGCTTGGTGGGGGCGGACTATGGCTACACCTTC
CDR3: CASSLVGADYGYTF

J: TRBJ1-6
V: TRBV30
D: NA
size: NA
DNA: TGTGCCTGGAGTGTAAAAGGAGACTCACCCCTCCACTTT
CDR3: CAWSVKGDSPLHF

J: TRBJ1-6
V: TRBV6-1
D: TRBD1
size: NA
DNA: TGTGCCACTCGACAGGGGCTGGGAACACCCCTCCACTTT
CDR3: CATRQGLGTPLHF

J: TRBJ1-1
V: TRBV6-4
D: NA
size: NA
DNA: TGTGCCAGCAGTCACACAGGGCCGGCGGGAGCTGAAGCTTTCTTT
CDR3: CASSHTGPAGAEAFF

J: TRBJ1-1
V: TRBV7-9
D: NA
size: NA
DNA: TGTGCCAGCAGCCCCACGGCAGGACTCACTGAAGCTTTCTTT
CDR3: CASSPTAGLTEAFF

J: TRBJ1-1
V: TRBV10-3
D: TRBD1
size: NA
DNA: TGTGCCATCGCCGGGACAGGGGGCACTGAAGCTTTCTTT
CDR3: CAIAGTGGTEAFF

J: TRBJ2-7
V: TRBV5-1
D: NA
size: NA
DNA: TGCGCCAGCAGCTTGGATCCGGTCTCCTACGAGCAGTACTTC
CDR3: CASSLDPVSYEQYF

J: TRBJ1-1
V: TRBV11-1
D: NA
size: once
DNA: TGTGCCAGCAGCATAAAGACGGGGAACACTGAAGCTTTCTTT
CDR3: CASSIKTGNTEAFF

J: TRBJ2-1
V: TRBV7-6
D: TRBD1
size: NA
DNA: TGTGCCAGCAGCTTAGACAGGGGTTACAATGAGCAGTTCTTC
CDR3: CASSLDRGYNEQFF

J: TRBJ2-5
V: TRBV4-2
D: TRBD2
size: few
DNA: TGTGCCAGCAGCCAGTGGATTGATCGGGGGGGCCCAGAGACCCAGTACTTC
CDR3: CASSQWIDRGGPETQYF

J: TRBJ1-2
V: TRBV29-1
D: TRBD1
size: NA
DNA: TGCAGCGTCCAACAGGGGAAGAACTATGGCTACACCTTC
CDR3: CSVQQGKNYGYTF

J: TRBJ2-7
V: TRBV21-1
D: NA
size: NA
DNA: TGTGCCAGCAGCAAAGCGCGGCGGGGCTCCGAGCAGTACTTC
CDR3: CASSKARRGSEQYF

J: TRBJ1-5
V: TRBV27
D: NA
size: NA
DNA: TGTGCCAGCAGTGGACTTAGAGGACAGAGAGGGCAGCCCCAGCATTTT
CDR3: CASSGLRGQRGQPQHF

J: TRBJ1-1
V: TRBV7-2
D: NA
size: NA
DNA: TGTGCCAGCAGCCGTGGGACCGCGGGGGCTTTCTTT
CDR3: CASSRGTAGAFF

J: TRBJ2-1
V: TRBV11-1
D: TRBD2
size: NA
DNA: TGTGCCAGCAGCCCTGTAGCGGGGGGGAATGAGCAGTTCTTC
CDR3: CASSPVAGGNEQFF

J: TRBJ2-1
V: TRBV5-5
D: TRBD1
size: few
DNA: TGTGCCAGCAGCCCCGGGACAGGGGGCTCCAATGAGCAGTTCTTC
CDR3: CASSPGTGGSNEQFF

J: TRBJ2-7
V: TRBV5-1
D: NA
size: NA
DNA: TGCGCCAGCAGCGCAGGCTACGAGCAGTACTTC
CDR3: CASSAGYEQYF

J: TRBJ2-3
V: TRBV12-5
D: TRBD2
size: NA
DNA: TGTGCTAGTGGTGCACGGGGCGGGGGGGCCTTAGATACGCAGTATTTT
CDR3: CASGARGGGALDTQYF

J: TRBJ2-3
V: TRBV6-5
D: NA
size: NA
DNA: TGTGCCAGCAGTATAAGGACAGCAACAGATACGCAGTATTTT
CDR3: CASSIRTATDTQYF

J: TRBJ2-5
V: TRBV19
D: TRBD1
size: NA
DNA: TGTGCCAGTGCCCCCGGCAGGGGGCGATGGGGGACCCAGTACTTC
CDR3: CASAPGRGRWGTQYF

J: TRBJ1-2
V: TRBV2
D: TRBD1
size: NA
DNA: TGTGCCAGCAGGAGACAGGGGGCGCGAGGCTACACCTTC
CDR3: CASRRQGARGYTF

J: TRBJ2-1
V: TRBV13
D: NA
size: NA
DNA: TGTGCCAGCAGCTTGGGGGCGGACTTTGAGCAGTTCTTC
CDR3: CASSLGADFEQFF